The rows below give T cell receptor beta chains drawn from one sample of a study of T cell responses to AZD1222 COVID-19 vaccine. Clones were read by immunoSEQ multiplex PCR, and TCRdb kept only the in-frame ones, dropping some. The sample holds around 120,000 clones, just over 90% seen once. Sample: peripheral blood, taken 28 days after the second AZD1222 dose. These TCRs come from an adult who received the AZD1222 COVID-19 vaccine. Each CDR3 is given with its conserved first and last residue. D genes are given only for firm matches. The size of a clone is reported for some rows only, either as once, few or many, or as a class for expanded clones.

TRBV7-9	TRBJ1-1	15	TRBD1	NA	TGTGCCAGCAGCCTCGGGACAGGGGATAGCACTGAAGCTTTCTTT	CASSLGTGDSTEAFF
TRBV19	TRBJ1-3	14	NA	NA	TGTGCCAGTAGTATCGCAAGCTCTGGAAACACCATATATTTT	CASSIASSGNTIYF
TRBV28	TRBJ2-5	12	NA	NA	TGTGCCAGCGGTGCGGACCAAGAGACCCAGTACTTC	CASGADQETQYF
TRBV11-3	TRBJ1-5	17	NA	NA	TGTGCCAGCAGCTTAAGATCAGGGCTTGATAGCAATCAGCCCCAGCATTTT	CASSLRSGLDSNQPQHF
TRBV29-1	TRBJ1-1	14	NA	NA	TGCAGCGTTGGAAGGCAGGGCGAAAACACTGAAGCTTTCTTT	CSVGRQGENTEAFF
TRBV6-6	TRBJ1-2	13	NA	NA	TGTGCCAGCAGTTATCAGGGGAATTATGGCTACACCTTC	CASSYQGNYGYTF
TRBV6-5	TRBJ1-5	14	NA	NA	TGTGCCAGCAGTCCGGACAAGCCCAATCAGCCCCAGCATTTT	CASSPDKPNQPQHF
TRBV25-1	TRBJ2-6	16	NA	once	TGTGCCAGCAGGGTCGCGGGGCCCTCTGGGGCCAACGTCCTGACTTTC	CASRVAGPSGANVLTF
TRBV5-1	TRBJ1-2	14	NA	NA	TGCGCCAGCAGGGCCCTGGACAGAAACTATGGCTACACCTTC	CASRALDRNYGYTF
TRBV6-5	TRBJ1-6	13	NA	NA	TGTGCCAGCAGTTACGGTCTTGATTCACCCCTCCACTTT	CASSYGLDSPLHF
TRBV7-3	TRBJ1-2	14	NA	NA	TGTGCCAGCAGCTTAACGGGACCGAGCTTGGGCTACACCTTC	CASSLTGPSLGYTF
TRBV19	TRBJ2-2	15	TRBD2	few	TGTGCCAGTAGAGCTAGCGGACAGAACACCGGGGAGCTGTTTTTT	CASRASGQNTGELFF
TRBV7-6	TRBJ2-1	14	NA	NA	TGTGCCAGCAGCTTGGGAGAAGGGTGGGGTGAGCAGTTCTTC	CASSLGEGWGEQFF
TRBV7-2	TRBJ1-6	16	TRBD1	NA	TGTGCCAGCAGCTTACGAGCCGGGACAGGGCGATCACCCCTCCACTTT	CASSLRAGTGRSPLHF
TRBV2	TRBJ1-1	15	NA	NA	TGTGCCAGCAGTGTTGAGAAGGGGGTGGGCACTGAAGCTTTCTTT	CASSVEKGVGTEAFF
TRBV9	TRBJ2-2	16	TRBD2	once	TGTGCCAGCAGCGTCCAGGCGGGAGACTATACCGGGGAGCTGTTTTTT	CASSVQAGDYTGELFF
TRBV5-4	TRBJ1-3	15	TRBD1	NA	TGTGCCAGCAGCCCCGACAGGGTCACAGGAAACACCATATATTTT	CASSPDRVTGNTIYF
TRBV6-5	TRBJ1-4	15	NA	NA	TGTGCCAGCAACCCTTCGACAGGCCCTAATGAAAAACTGTTTTTT	CASNPSTGPNEKLFF
TRBV7-8	TRBJ1-2	15	NA	NA	TGTGCCAGCAGCGCCATCGGGGGGGTTAACTATGGCTACACCTTC	CASSAIGGVNYGYTF
TRBV27	TRBJ1-1	18	TRBD1	NA	TGTGCCAGCAGCCCCGAGGGGGCGGTGGGCCTAGGGGGCACTGAAGCTTTCTTT	CASSPEGAVGLGGTEAFF
TRBV2	TRBJ2-2	15	TRBD2	NA	TGTGCCAGCAGAGAACTAGCGGGGGGACCCGGGGAGCTGTTTTTT	CASRELAGGPGELFF
TRBV28	TRBJ1-4	15	TRBD1	NA	TGTGCCAGCAACCCAGGGGGACAGGGAGGCGAAAAACTGTTTTTT	CASNPGGQGGEKLFF
TRBV29-1	TRBJ1-2	15	NA	NA	TGCAGCGTTGAAAAAGGTCCCGGGGGCAGGTTTGGCTACACCTTC	CSVEKGPGGRFGYTF
TRBV9	TRBJ1-3	15	NA	NA	TGTGCCAGCAGCGTTGCTGGGGCTGGGGGAAACACCATATATTTT	CASSVAGAGGNTIYF
TRBV6-5	TRBJ2-7	15	TRBD1	NA	TGTGCCAGCAGTCGTCCCGGGACAGGGAACTACGAGCAGTACTTC	CASSRPGTGNYEQYF
TRBV5-1	TRBJ1-2	14	NA	once	TGCGCCAGCAGCACAGACGGTTATCGGTATGGCTACACCTTC	CASSTDGYRYGYTF
TRBV6-2/TRBV6-3	TRBJ2-1	15	NA	NA	TGTGCCAGCAGTTACACCGTCCGGGGGGCCGATGAGCAGTTCTTC	CASSYTVRGADEQFF
TRBV18	TRBJ1-4	14	NA	NA	TGTGCCAGCTCACCATCGCGGCCCCCCGAAAAACTGTTTTTT	CASSPSRPPEKLFF
TRBV7-6	TRBJ1-1	15	NA	NA	TGTGCCAGCAGCTTAGCAGGGGCCAGGAACACTGAAGCTTTCTTT	CASSLAGARNTEAFF
TRBV20-1	TRBJ2-5	12	NA	NA	TGCAGTGCTAGTCCCGGTGATGGGACCCAGTACTTC	CSASPGDGTQYF
TRBV2	TRBJ2-7	19	TRBD2	NA	TGTGCCAGCAGTGGGCTACCTCCGGGACTAGCGTCTCAATCCTACGAGCAGTACTTC	CASSGLPPGLASQSYEQYF
TRBV18	TRBJ1-2	14	NA	NA	TGTGCCAGCTCACCACCTTCAGGGGTCTCTGGCTACACCTTC	CASSPPSGVSGYTF
TRBV9	TRBJ2-7	13	NA	NA	TGTGCCAGCGCGGCAGGCTCGCGGACCGAGCAGTACTTC	CASAAGSRTEQYF
TRBV7-2	TRBJ1-1	18	TRBD1	NA	TGTGCCAGCAGCCTGGACAGGGGGCGCCTGGTGAGGAGCCCTGAAGCTTTCTTT	CASSLDRGRLVRSPEAFF
TRBV6-5	TRBJ1-2	12	TRBD1	NA	TGTGCCAGCAGCAGGGACAGCTATGGCTACACCTTC	CASSRDSYGYTF
TRBV15	TRBJ1-6	16	NA	NA	TGTGCCACCAGCAGAGACCGGTTGAAGGGTAATTCACCCCTCCACTTT	CATSRDRLKGNSPLHF
TRBV5-4	TRBJ2-5	18	TRBD2	NA	TGTGCCAGCAGCCGAGCCGGGACTAGCGGGGGGCGGCGAGAGACCCAGTACTTC	CASSRAGTSGGRRETQYF
TRBV4-3	TRBJ2-2	18	NA	few	TGCGCCAGCAGCCAAGACCCACCTTATGGGGGCCGTGGCGGGGAGCTGTTTTTT	CASSQDPPYGGRGGELFF
TRBV6-6	TRBJ1-5	15	TRBD1	NA	TGTGCCAGCCGGGACAGGTTGGAGGTTAATCAGCCCCAGCATTTT	CASRDRLEVNQPQHF
TRBV6-5	TRBJ2-1	15	NA	NA	TGTGCCAGCAGTTACTCGATCAGGGCTAAGGAGGAGCAGTTCTTC	CASSYSIRAKEEQFF
TRBV7-9	TRBJ1-1	13	NA	NA	TGTGCCAGCAGTTTCCGTTCGGACACTGAAGCTTTCTTT	CASSFRSDTEAFF
TRBV6-2/TRBV6-3	TRBJ1-5	15	NA	NA	TGTGCCAGCAGTTACGCTGACTGGCTTGCTCAGCCCCAGCATTTT	CASSYADWLAQPQHF
TRBV2	TRBJ2-2	14	TRBD2	NA	TGTGCCAGCAGCTGGGCGGGGGGGACCGGGGAGCTGTTTTTT	CASSWAGGTGELFF
TRBV3-1/TRBV3-2	TRBJ2-5	17	TRBD2	once	TGTGCCAGCAGCCAAGATCCCCTACTAGCGGGAGTTGAGACCCAGTACTTC	CASSQDPLLAGVETQYF
TRBV6-2/TRBV6-3	TRBJ2-3	15	NA	few	TGTGCCAGCAGACCTAACAGGGAGTATAGAAATACGCAGTATTTT	CASRPNREYRNTQYF
TRBV6-2/TRBV6-3	TRBJ2-5	20	TRBD1	NA	TGTGCCAGCAGTAAGGGACAGGGCACCTACGGCCCGCGCCTTCAAGAGACCCAGTACTTC	CASSKGQGTYGPRLQETQYF